At least ten counts were recorded for the clone carrying this T cell receptor beta chain. Under 3 months was the duration of disease in ophthalmopathy patients, who also had a Clinical Activity Score of at least 3 and a NOSPECS grade of at least 4. This sample is part of a study of T cells in Graves' hyperthyroidism and ophthalmopathy. The source material, RNA transcripts, was used to amplify TCR beta CDR3 regions. The primer set for the first-round RT-PCR of the TCR CDR3 was HTBI. TCRdb processed the multiplex PCR reads anew with MiXCR; each CDR3 protein has one entry. The table lists about 380,000 distinct CDR3 sequences, less than 20% of them singletons, with over 35% in the top ten. The source is a man younger than 30 with Graves' ophthalmopathy. Sample: blood.

The CDR3 reads CSAGTGTPTDTQYF. The DNA of the CDR3 is TGCAGTGCTGGGACCGGGACTCCCACAGATACGCAGTATTTT. The chain links TRBV20-1 to TRBJ2-3, with D tentatively TRBD2 (6 bases). Per germline, CDR1 DFQATT and CDR2 SNEGSKA (reference sequence). The ends were cut back, 5 bases at V and 2 bases at J, with 14 bases in the middle. The CDR3 is 14 amino acids.